This TCR beta chain was profiled in a study of shared clonotypes between healthy human individuals. Study-wide findings and caveats: Only a few donors were included, so the genetic and exposure-history diversity represented was limited.

As regards this clone: No antigen is known for it.

Naive-designated CD8 cells lacked CD45RO, were positively enriched for CCR7, and omitted terminally differentiated effector memory CD45RA+ cells. There are 13 residues in the CDR3. The germline V and J ends were trimmed by 4 bases and 8 bases, with 13 bases remaining between them. The germline V gene has CDR1 MGHDK and CDR2 SYGVNS. TCRdb keeps only in-frame clones here, not all; method: immunoSEQ multiplex PCR. This table holds some 2 million clones, around 96% found once. This receptor was taken from a man between 18 and 35 years old in good health. Sequenced sample: naive CD8+ T cells sorted from blood. The chain employs TRBV25-1 and TRBJ2-3; possibly TRBD2 for D (5 bases). CDR3 DNA sequence: TGTGCCAGCAGTGTCTCTGAGGGTTCTACGCAGTATTTT. It specifies CASSVSEGSTQYF.